This TCR beta chain is drawn from a study of radiotherapy plus CTLA-4 blockade in lung cancer. Study observations and caveats: Reportedly, early blood T cell clone dynamics best predicted response, with interferon-beta. Expansion in blood of tumor-derived TCR clones was seen after radiotherapy plus ipilimumab.

The method was immunoSEQ multiplex PCR; TCRdb's version includes in-frame clones alone and lacks a portion of them. The data contain 58,000 or so clones, around 80% of them singletons. Concerning this clone: Its antigen is currently unknown.

Specimen: peripheral blood, collected from a patient treated with radiotherapy plus ipilimumab. The sequence derives from a human donor with non-small cell lung cancer who had a complete response to radiotherapy plus ipilimumab.

The CDR3 is CASSLGGPGTEAFF. CDR3 DNA: TGTGCCAGCAGCTTGGGGGGGCCTGGCACTGAAGCTTTCTTT. This sequence joins TRBV7-6 and TRBJ1-1; D is possibly TRBD1 (6 bases). The CDR3 is 14 amino acids. The V gene lost 3 bases and the J gene lost 4 bases, with 12 bases spanning the gap. Germline CDR1 and CDR2: SGHVS and FNYEAQ.